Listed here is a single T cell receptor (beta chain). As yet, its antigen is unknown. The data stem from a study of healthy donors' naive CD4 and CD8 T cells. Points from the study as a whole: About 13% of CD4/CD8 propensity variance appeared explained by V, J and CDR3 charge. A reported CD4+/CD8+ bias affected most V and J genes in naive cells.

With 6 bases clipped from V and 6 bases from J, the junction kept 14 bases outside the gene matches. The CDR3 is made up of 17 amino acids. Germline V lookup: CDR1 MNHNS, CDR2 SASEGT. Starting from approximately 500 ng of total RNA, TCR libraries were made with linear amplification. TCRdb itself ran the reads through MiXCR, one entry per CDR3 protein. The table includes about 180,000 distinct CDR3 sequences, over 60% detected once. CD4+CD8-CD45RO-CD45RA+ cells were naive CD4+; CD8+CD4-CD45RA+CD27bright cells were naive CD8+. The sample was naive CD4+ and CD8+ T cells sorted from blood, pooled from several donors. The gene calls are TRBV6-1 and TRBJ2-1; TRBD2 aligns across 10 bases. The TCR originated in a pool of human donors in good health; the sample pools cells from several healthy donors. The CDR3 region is CASSYISSASGSNEQFF. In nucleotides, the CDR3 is TGTGCCAGCAGCTACATAAGCTCGGCTAGCGGGAGCAATGAGCAGTTCTTC.